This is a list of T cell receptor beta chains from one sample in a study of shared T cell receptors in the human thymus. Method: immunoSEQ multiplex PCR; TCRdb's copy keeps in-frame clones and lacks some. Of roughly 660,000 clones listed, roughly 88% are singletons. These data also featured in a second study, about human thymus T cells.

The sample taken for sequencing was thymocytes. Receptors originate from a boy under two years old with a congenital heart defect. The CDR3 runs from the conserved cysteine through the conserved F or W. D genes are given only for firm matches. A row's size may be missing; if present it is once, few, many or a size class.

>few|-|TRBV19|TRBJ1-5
TGTGCCAGTAGCCCCCTCCTCAATCAGCCCCAGCATTTT
CASSPLLNQPQHF
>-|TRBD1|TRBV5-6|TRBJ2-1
TGTGCCAGCAGCTTGGGGACAGGGGGCAATGAGCAGTTCTTC
CASSLGTGGNEQFF
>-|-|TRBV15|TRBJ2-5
TGTGCCACCAGCAGAGACAGGGCACAAGAGACCCAGTACTTC
CATSRDRAQETQYF
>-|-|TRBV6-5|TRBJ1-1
TGTGCCAGCAGTTACTCGGGGGGGCGGACTGAAGCTTTCTTT
CASSYSGGRTEAFF
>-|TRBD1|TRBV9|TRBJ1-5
TGTGCCAGCAGCGTTGACGGACAGGGGGCAAGGCCCCAGCATTTT
CASSVDGQGARPQHF
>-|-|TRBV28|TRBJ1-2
TGTGCCAGCAGTCTAGACAGCCCCTATGGCTACACCTTC
CASSLDSPYGYTF
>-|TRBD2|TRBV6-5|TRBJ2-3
TGTGCCAGCAGCCTAGCGGGAGGCTACACAGATACGCAGTATTTT
CASSLAGGYTDTQYF
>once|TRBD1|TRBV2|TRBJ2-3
TGTGCCAGCAGGTGGACAGGGGGCGCGGATACGCAGTATTTT
CASRWTGGADTQYF
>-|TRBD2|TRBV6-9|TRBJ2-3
TGTGCCAGCAGCTCTAGCGGGAGGGCCCTCCAGGTAGTTACAGATACGCAGTATTTT
CASSSSGRALQVVTDTQYF
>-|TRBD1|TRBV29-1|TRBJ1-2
TGCAGCGTTGAAGATGGTGGCAGGGGGCGCGGAAACTATGGCTACACCTTC
CSVEDGGRGRGNYGYTF
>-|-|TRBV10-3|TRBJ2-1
TGTGCCATCAGATTGGTGGGAGCGGGCGATGAGCAGTTCTTC
CAIRLVGAGDEQFF
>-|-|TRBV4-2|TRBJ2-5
TGTGCCAGCGGATCGAGGGGGACGGAGACCCAGTACTTC
CASGSRGTETQYF
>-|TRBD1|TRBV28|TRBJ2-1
TGTGCCAGCAGTTCCACAGGGGGCAAAGACAATGAGCAGTTCTTC
CASSSTGGKDNEQFF
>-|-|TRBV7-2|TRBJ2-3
TGTGCCAGCAGTCGGGGGACAGATACGCAGTATTTT
CASSRGTDTQYF
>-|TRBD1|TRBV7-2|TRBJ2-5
TGTGCCAGCAGCCCCTACCCGGCAGGGGGCCAAGAGACCCAGTACTTC
CASSPYPAGGQETQYF
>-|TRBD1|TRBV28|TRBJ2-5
TGTGCCAGCAGTTTTAGCCTCCTAGGGACAGGGAACCAAGAGACCCAGTACTTC
CASSFSLLGTGNQETQYF
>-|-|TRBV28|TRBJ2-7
TGTGCCAGCAGCCCCCAAACAGGGCCCCCCTACGAGCAGTACTTC
CASSPQTGPPYEQYF
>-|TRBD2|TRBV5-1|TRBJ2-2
TGCGCCAGCAGCTCCGGACTAGCGGGGTTTAACACCGGGGAGCTGTTTTTT
CASSSGLAGFNTGELFF
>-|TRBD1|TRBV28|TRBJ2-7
TGTGCCAGCAGCTCCCGCCGGGACAGGGGTCCCTACGAGCAGTACTTC
CASSSRRDRGPYEQYF
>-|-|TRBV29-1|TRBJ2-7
TGCAGCGCCCTGTCCGGTGGCGAGCAGTACTTC
CSALSGGEQYF